The present entry profiles one T cell receptor (beta chain) with its context. The junction and the germline gene differ at one end; a read error may be behind it. Profiled with immunoSEQ multiplex PCR; TCRdb holds only in-frame clones, not every one. The sample includes a few hundred thousand clones, around 90% of them seen just once. Participant reports of clinical history set cohort assignment. This sample is part of a study of blood T cell repertoires in COVID-19. The CDR3 runs to 14 residues. The germline CDR1 and CDR2 sequences are MNHNS and SASEGT. V usage is TRBV6-1 and J usage is TRBJ1-5; D is perhaps TRBD1 (5 bases). Sequencing was performed on PBMCs or T cells enriched from blood (not recorded which). The clonotype was recovered from a young woman who had recovered from COVID-19. The CDR3 DNA reads TGTGCCAGCAGGGAAGTGGGGGGAAATCAGCCCCAGCATTTT. It encodes CASREVGGNQPQHF.